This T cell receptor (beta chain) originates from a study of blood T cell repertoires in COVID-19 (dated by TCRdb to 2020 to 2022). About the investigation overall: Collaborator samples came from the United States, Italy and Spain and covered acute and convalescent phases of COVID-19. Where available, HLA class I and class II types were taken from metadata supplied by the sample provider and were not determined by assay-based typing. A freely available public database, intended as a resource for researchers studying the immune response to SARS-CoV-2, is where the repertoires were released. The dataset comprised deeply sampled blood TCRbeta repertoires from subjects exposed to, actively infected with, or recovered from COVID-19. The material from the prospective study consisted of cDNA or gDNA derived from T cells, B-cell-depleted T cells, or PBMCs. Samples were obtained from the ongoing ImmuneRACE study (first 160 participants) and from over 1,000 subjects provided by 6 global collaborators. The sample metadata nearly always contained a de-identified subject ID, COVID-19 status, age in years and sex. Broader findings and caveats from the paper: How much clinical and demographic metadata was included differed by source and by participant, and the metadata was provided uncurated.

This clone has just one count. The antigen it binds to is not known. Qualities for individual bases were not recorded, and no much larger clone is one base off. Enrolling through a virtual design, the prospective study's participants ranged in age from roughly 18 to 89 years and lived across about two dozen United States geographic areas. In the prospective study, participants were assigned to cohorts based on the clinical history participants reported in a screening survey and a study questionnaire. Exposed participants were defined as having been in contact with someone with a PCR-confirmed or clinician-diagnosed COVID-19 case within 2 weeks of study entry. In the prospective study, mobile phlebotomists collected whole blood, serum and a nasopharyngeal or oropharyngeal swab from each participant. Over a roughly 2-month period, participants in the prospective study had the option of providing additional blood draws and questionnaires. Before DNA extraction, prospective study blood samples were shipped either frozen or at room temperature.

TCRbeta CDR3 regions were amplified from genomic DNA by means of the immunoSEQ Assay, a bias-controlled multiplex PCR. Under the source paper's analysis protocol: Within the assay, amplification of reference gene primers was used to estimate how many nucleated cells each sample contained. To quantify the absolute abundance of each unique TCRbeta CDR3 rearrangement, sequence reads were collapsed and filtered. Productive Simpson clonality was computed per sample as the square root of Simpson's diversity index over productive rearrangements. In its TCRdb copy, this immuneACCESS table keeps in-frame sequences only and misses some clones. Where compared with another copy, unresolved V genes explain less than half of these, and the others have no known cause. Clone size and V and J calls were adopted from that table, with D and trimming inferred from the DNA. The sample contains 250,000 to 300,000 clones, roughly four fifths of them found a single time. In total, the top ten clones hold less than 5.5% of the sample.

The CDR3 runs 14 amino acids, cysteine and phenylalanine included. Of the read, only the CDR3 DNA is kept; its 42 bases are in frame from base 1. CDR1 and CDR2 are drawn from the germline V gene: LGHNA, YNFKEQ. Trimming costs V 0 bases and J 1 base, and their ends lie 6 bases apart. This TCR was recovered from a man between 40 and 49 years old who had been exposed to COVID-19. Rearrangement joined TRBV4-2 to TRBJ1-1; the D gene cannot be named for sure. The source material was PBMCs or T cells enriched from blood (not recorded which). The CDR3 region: CASSQEGRNTEAFF. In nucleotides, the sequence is TGTGCCAGCAGCCAAGAGGGCAGGAACACTGAAGCTTTCTTT.